This entry lists 27 T cell receptor beta chains sequenced from one sample in a study of tumor and adjacent non-tumor tissue in lung cancer. A modified ARM-PCR protocol with three rounds of nested PCR amplified TCRbeta. One entry per CDR3 protein, called by TCRdb with MiXCR from the multiplex PCR reads. The sample consists of over 110,000 distinct CDR3 sequences, roughly 70% of them appearing once. This sample's RNA came from whole unsorted tissue. Sequenced input: lung tumor tissue. The receptors were sampled from a man in his sixties with small cell lung cancer.

This rearrangement joins TRBV4-1 to TRBJ2-7; D may match TRBD1 or TRBD2 (6 bases each). Germline lookup yields CDR1 MGHRA and CDR2 YSYEKL. The CDR3 is made up of 12 amino acids. The CDR3 DNA reads TGTGCCGGCAGCCAAGGAGGGGGCGAGCAGTACGTC. This translates into CAGSQGGGEQYV.

As to this clonotype: The junction departs from germline at one end; a sequencing error may be responsible. V is TRBV11-3 and J is TRBJ2-1; 10 bases are a match to TRBD2. The CDR3 has 16 amino acids. The germline V gene has CDR1 SGHNT and CDR2 YENEEA. CDR3 region: CAISLGLAGGRNEQFF. The CDR3 coding sequence is TGTGCCATCAGCCTGGGATTAGCGGGGGGCAGGAATGAGCAGTTCTTC.

The rearrangement joins TRBV20-1 to TRBJ2-1; tentatively, D is TRBD1 (6 bases). This CDR3 comprises 15 residues. Trimming shortened V by 6 bases and J by 0 bases, and 15 bases separated the two germline ends. CDR1 DFQATT and CDR2 SNEGSKA come from the germline V gene (reference sequence). The CDR3 DNA reads as TGCAGTGCGTGGGGTCAGGGGCGCTCCTACAATGAGCAGTTCTTC. This encodes CSAWGQGRSYNEQFF.

Note on this clonotype: This sequence may be a read error, since a much larger clone differs from it by one base. The chain uses TRBV6-5 and TRBJ1-1; 9 bases agree with TRBD1. The V gene end was trimmed by 10 bases and the J gene end by 0 bases; junction bases not matched to a gene: 12. Germline loops: CDR1 MNHEY, CDR2 SVGAGI. The CDR3 totals 16 residues. The CDR3 reads CAIVYRGRGLNTEAFF. The DNA of the CDR3 is TGTGCCATCGTCTACAGGGGGCGCGGTCTGAACACTGAAGCTTTCTTT.

A few counts support this clonotype. The chain joins TRBV6-6 to TRBJ2-2; D is uncertain. The CDR3 is 12 residues long. CDR1 and CDR2 from the germline V gene are MNHNY and SVGAGI (reference sequence). Trimming left V 5 bases short and J 6 bases short, with 7 bases between. CDR3 DNA sequence: TGTGCCAGCAGTCTCCTCCCCGGGGAGCTGTTTTTT. It codes for CASSLLPGELFF.

Turning to this clonotype: Since the CDR3 does not end with the conserved phenylalanine or tryptophan, this likely comes from a read error. It is unclear where the CDR3 begins or ends on the DNA, so no DNA is shown, and the CDR3 is as TCRdb lists it. The chain combines TRBV4-1 with TRBJ2-1; TRBD2, as called in the table, went unchecked against the DNA. Germline V lookup: CDR1 MGHRA, CDR2 YSYEKL. The CDR3 spans 14 amino acids, including both terminal residues. Here the CDR3 reads CVSSLSATSNERFL.

V is TRBV6-1 and J is TRBJ1-2; D not resolved. V lost 6 bases and J 6 bases, leaving 17 bases between the germline ends. Germline CDR1 MNHNS, CDR2 SASEGT. The CDR3 has 14 amino acids. For the CDR3, the DNA is TGTGCCAGCAGAACCACGGGGAGCCACCATGGCTACACCTTC. This translates into CASRTTGSHHGYTF.

This rearrangement joins TRBV20-1 to TRBJ2-1; 7 nucleotides line up with TRBD2. Germline lookup yields CDR1 DFQATT and CDR2 SNEGSKA (reference sequence). V lost 1 base and J lost 8; bases outside the gene matches: 11. This CDR3 contains 15 residues. The CDR3: CSARATSASHDEQFF. CDR3 bases: TGCAGTGCTAGAGCTACTAGCGCAAGTCACGATGAGCAGTTCTTC.

In its sample, this clonotype was seen many times. V is TRBV20-1 and J is TRBJ2-3; no firm D call. Trimming took 0 bases from V and 2 from J, leaving 27 bases between them. The germline gives CDR1 DFQATT, CDR2 SNEGSKA (reference sequence). This CDR3 has 20 residues. CDR3 region: CSARDGRQARRAPHTDTQYF. In nucleotides, the CDR3 is TGCAGTGCTAGAGATGGGCGGCAGGCGAGACGGGCGCCCCACACAGATACGCAGTATTTT.

About this clonotype: Since a much larger clone is just one base distant, this may be a read error. The conserved phenylalanine or tryptophan is not found at the CDR3 terminus, so this likely reflects a read error. The V gene is TRBV6-6, the J gene TRBJ1-1; TRBD1 agrees at 7 bases. Per the germline V gene, CDR1 is MNHNY and CDR2 is SVGAGI (reference sequence). Trimming removed 6 bases from V and 6 bases from J; junction bases left unmatched: 13. There are 15 residues in the CDR3. CDR3 nucleotides: TGTGCCAGCAGAAGTACAGGGGTGGCAATCGCTGAAGCTTTCTAT. As protein: CASRSTGVAIAEAFY.

This clonotype was detected only once. The V gene is TRBV20-1, the J gene TRBJ1-1; 7 nucleotides agree with TRBD1. After removal of 3 bases from V and 7 bases from J, the junction contained 11 bases not matched to a gene. The CDR3 sequence is 14 residues long. The V gene's germline CDR1 is DFQATT and CDR2 SNEGSKA (reference sequence). The DNA of the CDR3 is TGCAGTGCTAGCCTACAGGGGCCGGGTAATGAAGCTTTCTTT. Protein product: CSASLQGPGNEAFF.

The rearrangement links TRBV6-1 to TRBJ2-1; D remains unclear. CDR3 length: 13 residues. V gave up 1 base and J gave up 16 bases, with 17 bases separating them. Germline V gene sequence: CDR1 MNHNS, CDR2 SASEGT. CDR3 in DNA: TGTGCCAGCAGTGAAGTGAGTTCTAGTAGGCGCTTCTTC. Encoded protein: CASSEVSSSRRFF.

V gene TRBV11-3 combines with J gene TRBJ2-2; either TRBD1 or TRBD2 may fit D (6 bases each). This CDR3 spans 16 amino acids. V was trimmed by 4 bases and J by 4 bases, leaving 16 bases between them. The germline gives CDR1 SGHNT, CDR2 YENEEA. The CDR3 nucleotides read TGTGCCAGCAGCTCCCACAGGAGGGGGAGCACCGGGGAGCTGTTTTTT. Amino acid sequence: CASSSHRRGSTGELFF.

This clonotype was counted a few times. The chain recombines TRBV4-1 with TRBJ1-5; D call uncertain. The V and J ends lost 1 base and 5 bases respectively, with 12 bases between them. There are 15 residues in the CDR3. Germline loops: CDR1 MGHRA, CDR2 YSYEKL. CDR3 amino acids: CASSQVGGYDQPQHF. CDR3 DNA sequence: TGCGCCAGCAGCCAAGTGGGAGGGTACGATCAGCCCCAGCATTTT.

The chain employs TRBV24-1 and TRBJ2-3; 12 bases line up with TRBD2. The germline V gene encodes CDR1 KGHDR and CDR2 SFDVKD. This CDR3 is built from 17 residues. With V trimmed by 7 bases and J by 2 bases, 9 bases remained unmatched. CDR3 sequence: CATSQLAGGTNTDTQYF. In DNA, the CDR3 is TGTGCCACCAGCCAACTAGCGGGAGGCACTAACACAGATACGCAGTATTTT.

Worth noting for this clonotype: Germline and junction disagree at one end, which may indicate a read error. This chain connects TRBV6-1 to TRBJ1-2, with D possibly being TRBD1 (5 bases). Looked up from germline, CDR1 is MNHNS and CDR2 is SASEGT. The CDR3 totals 14 residues. The CDR3 region has the DNA TGTACCAGCGGTGAATCCTCTGTCAGGGATGGCTACACCTTC. Protein sequence: CTSGESSVRDGYTF.

This clonotype was observed a few times. At one end, the junction sequence differs from germline, possibly due to a read error. V and J are TRBV12-3 or TRBV12-4 and TRBJ2-2; perhaps D is TRBD1 or TRBD2 (5 bases each). This CDR3 has 13 amino acids. The CDR3 loop reads CASSLGVAGKLFF. The CDR3 DNA reads as TGTGCCAGCAGTTTGGGGGTTGCCGGGAAGCTGTTTTTT.

For this clonotype: The junction shows a germline mismatch at one end, possibly a read error. The chain uses TRBV6-5 and TRBJ1-5; the D gene is possibly TRBD1 (6 bases). Germline lookup yields CDR1 MNHEY and CDR2 SVGAGI. The CDR3 runs to 18 residues. CDR3 loop: CASSYSIPWPGTNRPQHF. The CDR3 nucleotides read TGTGCCAGCAGTTACTCGATCCCTTGGCCAGGGACAAATCGGCCCCAACATTTT.

This sequence joins TRBV11-2 and TRBJ2-7; no firm D call. The CDR3 is 12 residues long. Germline assignment: CDR1 SGHAT and CDR2 FQNNGV. The CDR3: CVSSLDFYERYV. For the CDR3, the DNA is TGTGTCAGCAGCTTAGACTTCTACGAGCGATACGTC.

The CDR3 protein is CASSEFAQQFF. DNA for the CDR3: TGTGCCAGCAGTGAATTCGCTCAGCAGTTCTTC. The chain carries TRBV2 and TRBJ2-1; no reliable D call. Germline assignment: CDR1 SNHLY and CDR2 FYNNEI. CDR3 length: 11 amino acids. The V end lost 2 bases, the J end lost 11 bases, and 7 bases lay between the germline ends.

This clonotype occurred a few times. This chain links TRBV4-1 with TRBJ2-1; 8 nucleotides line up with TRBD2. The trim removed 4 bases at V and 4 bases at J, leaving 3 bases unmatched. Looked up from germline, CDR1 is MGHRA and CDR2 is YSYEKL. CDR3 length: 14 residues. CDR3 amino acids: CASSPGLAYNEQFF. The CDR3 DNA sequence: TGCGCCAGCAGCCCCGGACTAGCTTACAATGAGCAGTTCTTC.

In regard to this clonotype: The CDR3 does not end in the conserved phenylalanine or tryptophan, so this is likely a read error. The rearrangement links TRBV11-1 to TRBJ2-1; 12 bases fit TRBD1. This CDR3 spans 15 amino acids. The junction had 10 bases not matched to a gene; V was cut back by 5 bases and J by 11 bases. From germline, CDR1 is SGHAT and CDR2 FQDESV (reference sequence). The CDR3 DNA reads as TGTGCCAGCAGCCTGGGACAGGGGGCTGATAATAAGCAGTTCCTC. It codes for CASSLGQGADNKQFL.

With respect to this clonotype: The junction and the germline gene differ at one end; a read error may be behind it. V usage is TRBV28 and J usage is TRBJ2-7; TRBD1 agrees at 8 bases. Germline CDR1 MDHEN, CDR2 SYDVKM. The CDR3 sequence is 14 residues long. The CDR3 sequence: CTSSSWTGMDEQYF. The CDR3 nucleotides are TGTACCAGCAGTTCCTGGACAGGGATGGACGAGCAGTACTTC.

The rearrangement uses TRBV9 and TRBJ2-1; 11 positions agree with TRBD2. The V segment lost 2 bases and the J segment 0 bases; nucleotides outside the gene matches: 10. Germline V gene sequence: CDR1 SGDLS, CDR2 YYNGEE. The CDR3 spans 19 residues. The CDR3 is CASSVTGTSGSTSYNEQFF. CDR3 in DNA: TGTGCCAGCAGCGTGACAGGAACTAGCGGGAGTACCTCCTACAATGAGCAGTTCTTC.

For this clonotype: At one end the junction does not follow the germline gene, possibly because of a read error. The chain combines TRBV11-2 with TRBJ1-1; no firm D call. There are 11 residues in the CDR3. Germline CDR1 and CDR2: SGHAT and FQNNGV. This CDR3 reads CASSFNTEVFF. The CDR3 DNA is TGTGCCAGTAGCTTCAACACTGAAGTTTTCTTT.

Remarks on this clonotype: A clone one base away is much larger, so this may be a read error. The gene calls are TRBV29-1 and TRBJ2-6, with D uncertain. The CDR3 is 13 amino acids. CDR1 SQVTM and CDR2 ANQGSEA come from the germline V gene. V was cut by 4 bases and J by 5 bases, with 9 bases left in between. The CDR3 loop is CSVVSWRANVLTF. CDR3 DNA sequence: TGCAGCGTTGTTTCTTGGAGGGCCAACGTCCTGACTTTC. The variable domain in full, completed from reference TRBV29-1 and TRBJ2-6, reads SAVISQKPSRDICQRGTSLTIQCQVDSQVTMMFWYRQQPGQSLTLIATANQGSEATYESGFVIDKFPISRPNLTFSTLTVSNMSPEDSSIYLCSVVSWRANVLTFGAGSRLTVL.

Note on this clonotype: A junction end diverges from the germline sequence, so it may reflect a read error. The chain is built from TRBV30 and TRBJ2-6, with D unresolved. The V gene's germline CDR1 is GTSNPN and CDR2 SVGIG (reference sequence). This CDR3 is built from 15 residues. This chain's CDR3 is CAWGVLSPGANVLTF. The CDR3 nucleotides are TGTGCCTGGGGTGTACTCTCTCCCGGGGCCAACGTCCTGACTTTC.